The entry below describes one TCR beta chain. The sample comes from a study of blood T cell repertoires in COVID-19. Study-wide background: From the United States, Italy and Spain came samples of acute and convalescent COVID-19. The analysed material was cDNA or gDNA that came from T cells, B-cell-depleted T cells, or PBMCs.

The V end lost 3 bases, the J end lost 4 bases, and 15 bases lay between the germline ends. CDR3 length: 14 amino acids. Germline values: CDR1 DFQATT, CDR2 SNEGSKA (reference sequence). In the authors' methods: Reference gene primer amplification gave estimated nucleated cell counts. Sequencing used immunoSEQ multiplex PCR; TCRdb keeps in-frame clones, though not all of them. That table furnishes V, J and clone size, whereas the DNA furnished D and trimming. The sample carries over 85,000 clones, 75% to 90% recorded once. The sequenced sample consisted of peripheral blood. The TCR sequence derives from a woman older than 75 with acute or convalescent COVID-19. V and J are TRBV20-1 and TRBJ1-2; tentative D call: TRBD1 (5 bases). CDR3 nucleotide sequence: TGCAGTGCTAGTCGTCCGGGCCAGGGCTATGGCTACACCTTC. Translated: CSASRPGQGYGYTF.